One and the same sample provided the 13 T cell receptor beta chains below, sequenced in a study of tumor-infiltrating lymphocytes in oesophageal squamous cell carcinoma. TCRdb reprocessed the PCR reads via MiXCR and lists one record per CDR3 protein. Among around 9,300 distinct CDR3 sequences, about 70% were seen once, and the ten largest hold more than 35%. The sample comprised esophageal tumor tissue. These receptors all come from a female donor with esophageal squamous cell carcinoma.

The CDR3, as DNA: TGTGCCAGCAGGAAGATGGTACAGGGCGACTCCTACGAGCAGTACTTC. Translation gives CASRKMVQGDSYEQYF. This sequence joins TRBV6-6 and TRBJ2-7; TRBD1 might be the D (6 bases). The germline gives CDR1 MNHNY, CDR2 SVGAGI (reference sequence). Trimming shortened V by 6 bases and J by 0 bases, and 18 bases separated the two germline ends. The CDR3 runs to 16 residues.

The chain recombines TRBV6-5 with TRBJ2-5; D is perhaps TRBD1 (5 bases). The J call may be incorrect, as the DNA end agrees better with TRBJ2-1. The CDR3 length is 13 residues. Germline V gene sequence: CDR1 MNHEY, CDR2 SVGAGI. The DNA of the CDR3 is TGTGCCAGCAGTTACGGGGCGGCTAATGAGCAGTTCTTC. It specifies CASSYGAANEQFF.

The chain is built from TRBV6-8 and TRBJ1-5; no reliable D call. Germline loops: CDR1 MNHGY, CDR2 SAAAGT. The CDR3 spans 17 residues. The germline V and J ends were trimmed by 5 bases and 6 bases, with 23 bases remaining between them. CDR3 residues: CASSPRAGLLQSQPQHF. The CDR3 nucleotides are TGTGCCAGCAGTCCCCGCGCCGGACTCCTCCAAAGTCAGCCCCAGCATTTT.

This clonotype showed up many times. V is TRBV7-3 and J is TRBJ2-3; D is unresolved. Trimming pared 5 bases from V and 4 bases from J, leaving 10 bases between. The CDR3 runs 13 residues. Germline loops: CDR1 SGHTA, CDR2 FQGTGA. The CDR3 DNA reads TGTGCCAGCAGCCAAAGACCATCAGATACGCAGTATTTT. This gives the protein CASSQRPSDTQYF.

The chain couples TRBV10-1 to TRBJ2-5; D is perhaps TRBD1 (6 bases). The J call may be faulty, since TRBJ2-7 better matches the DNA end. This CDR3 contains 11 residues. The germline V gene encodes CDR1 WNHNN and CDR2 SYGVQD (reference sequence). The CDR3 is CASTGYHEQYF. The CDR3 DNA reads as TGCGCCTCCACAGGGTACCACGAGCAGTACTTC.

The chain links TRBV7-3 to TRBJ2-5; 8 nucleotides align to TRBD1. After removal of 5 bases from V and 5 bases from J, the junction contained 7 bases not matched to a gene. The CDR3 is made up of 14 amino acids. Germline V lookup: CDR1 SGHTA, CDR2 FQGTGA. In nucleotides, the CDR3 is TGTGCCAGCAGCCTGACAGGGGACGGGGAGACCCAGTACTTC. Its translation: CASSLTGDGETQYF.

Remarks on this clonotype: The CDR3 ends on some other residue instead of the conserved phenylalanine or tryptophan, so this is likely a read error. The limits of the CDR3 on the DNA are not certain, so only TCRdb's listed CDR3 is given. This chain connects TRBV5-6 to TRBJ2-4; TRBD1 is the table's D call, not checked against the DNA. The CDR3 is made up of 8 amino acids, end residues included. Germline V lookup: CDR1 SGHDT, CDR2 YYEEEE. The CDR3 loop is CASSLATG.

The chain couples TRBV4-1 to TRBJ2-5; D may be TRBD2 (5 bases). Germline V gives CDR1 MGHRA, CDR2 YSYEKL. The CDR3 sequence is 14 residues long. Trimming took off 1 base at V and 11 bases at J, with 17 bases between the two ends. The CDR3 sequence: CASSQAAEGVGQYF. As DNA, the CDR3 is TGCGCCAGCAGCCAAGCGGCTGAGGGCGTCGGGCAGTACTTC.

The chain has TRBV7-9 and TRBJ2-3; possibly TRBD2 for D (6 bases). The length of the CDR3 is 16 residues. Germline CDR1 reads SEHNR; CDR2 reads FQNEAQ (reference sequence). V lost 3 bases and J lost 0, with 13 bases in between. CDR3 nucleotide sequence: TGTGCCAGCAGCTTCGGAACTAGCTTCAGCACAGATACGCAGTATTTT. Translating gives CASSFGTSFSTDTQYF.

In DNA form, the CDR3 reads TGTGCCAGCAGCCGACATGCGGTAGCGGGGGCCGGTCTTCACTACGAGCAGTACTTC. Protein sequence: CASSRHAVAGAGLHYEQYF. The chain joins TRBV7-3 to TRBJ2-5; 9 bases map to TRBD2. The tail of the sequence fits TRBJ2-7 better, so the J call may be wrong. Germline values: CDR1 SGHTA, CDR2 FQGTGA. The length of the CDR3 is 19 residues.

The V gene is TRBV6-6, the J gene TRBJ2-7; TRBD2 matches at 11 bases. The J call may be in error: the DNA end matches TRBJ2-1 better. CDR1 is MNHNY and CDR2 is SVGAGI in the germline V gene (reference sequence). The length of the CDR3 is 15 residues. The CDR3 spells CANSQGLADYNEQFF. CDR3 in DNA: TGTGCCAACTCCCAGGGACTAGCGGATTACAATGAGCAGTTCTTC.

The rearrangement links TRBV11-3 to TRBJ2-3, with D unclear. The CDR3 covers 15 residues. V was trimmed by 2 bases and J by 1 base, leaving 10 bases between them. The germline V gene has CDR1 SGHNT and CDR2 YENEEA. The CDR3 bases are TGTGCCAGCAGCTTAATGGCGTTCGGCACAGATACGCAGTATTTT. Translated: CASSLMAFGTDTQYF. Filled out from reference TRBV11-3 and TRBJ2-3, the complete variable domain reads EAGVVQSPRYKIIEKKQPVAFWCNPISGHNTLYWYLQNLGQGPELLIRYENEEAVDDSQLPKDRFSAERLKGVDSTLKIQPAELGDSAVYLCASSLMAFGTDTQYFGPGTRLTVL.

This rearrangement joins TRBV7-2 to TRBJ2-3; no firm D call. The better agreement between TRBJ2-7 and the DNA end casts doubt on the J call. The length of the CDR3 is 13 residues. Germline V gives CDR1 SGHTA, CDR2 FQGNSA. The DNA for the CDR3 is TGTGCCAGCAGCTTAGAGTTATCCTACGAGCAGTACTTC. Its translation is CASSLELSYEQYF.